One sample yielded the 25 T cell receptor beta chains listed below, sequenced in a study of blood T cell repertoires in COVID-19. The data were produced by immunoSEQ multiplex PCR, yet TCRdb's version contains in-frame clones alone and is incomplete. This table has tens of thousands of clones, 80% to 90% appearing once. The source material was peripheral blood. The receptors stem from a woman between 45 and 65 years old with acute or convalescent COVID-19.

The chain links TRBV5-1 to TRBJ2-2; 7 bases match TRBD2. Germline CDR1 reads SGHRS; CDR2 reads YFSETQ. V gave up 6 bases and J gave up 0 bases; unmatched junction bases: 5. The CDR3 loop spans 15 amino acids. The CDR3 DNA reads as TGCGCCAGCAAAGGAGCGGGATCGAACACCGGGGAGCTGTTTTTT. It encodes CASKGAGSNTGELFF.

The chain couples TRBV7-9 to TRBJ1-1; D unclear. The CDR3 covers 14 residues. Germline values: CDR1 SEHNR, CDR2 FQNEAQ (reference sequence). The V end lost 5 bases, the J end lost 1 base, and 11 bases lay between the germline ends. CDR3 DNA: TGTGCCAGCAGCACCATTCCCGGGAACACTGAAGCTTTCTTT. This gives the protein CASSTIPGNTEAFF. Looking up the rest from reference TRBV7-9 and TRBJ1-1 gives the full variable domain: DTGVSQNPRHKITKRGQNVTFRCDPISEHNRLYWYRQTLGQGPEFLTYFQNEAQLEKSRLLSDRFSAERPKGSFSTLEIQRTEQGDSAMYLCASSTIPGNTEAFFGQGTRLTVV.

This clone was counted once. The chain joins TRBV7-2 to TRBJ2-7; 10 nucleotides agree with TRBD2. This CDR3 region has 15 residues. V was pared by 2 bases and J by 6 bases, with 7 bases of the junction left unmatched. Looked up from germline, CDR1 is SGHTA and CDR2 is FQGNSA. The CDR3 here is CASSLKAGGPGEQYF. CDR3 nucleotides: TGTGCCAGCAGCTTAAAAGCGGGAGGGCCGGGCGAGCAGTACTTC.

The chain joins TRBV2 to TRBJ1-2; possibly TRBD1 for D (5 bases). Germline V gene sequence: CDR1 SNHLY, CDR2 FYNNEI. The CDR3 extends over 12 amino acids. Trimming took 11 bases from V and 5 from J, leaving 15 bases between them. In DNA form, the CDR3 reads TGTGCCGGGGGTAGCGGGGTTTATGGCTACACCTTC. Translating gives CAGGSGVYGYTF.

This clone was recorded a few times. This chain links TRBV6-2 or TRBV6-3 with TRBJ1-1, with no clear D. The V and J ends lost 4 bases and 6 bases respectively, with 15 bases between them. This CDR3 has 14 amino acids. The germline V gene has CDR1 MNHEY and CDR2 SVGEGT. The CDR3 DNA reads as TGTGCCAGCAGTTTTGACTCCTCGAGCGCTGAAGCTTTCTTT. It translates to CASSFDSSSAEAFF.

The V call is TRBV5-1, the J call TRBJ2-5; TRBD1 agrees at 7 bases. Trimming cost V 3 bases and J 4 bases; bases outside gene matches: 12. Germline loops: CDR1 SGHRS, CDR2 YFSETQ. This CDR3 region has 16 residues. As DNA, the CDR3 is TGCGCCAGCAGCTCCACTGTCAACAGGGGCGGAGAGACCCAGTACTTC. The encoded protein is CASSSTVNRGGETQYF.

Worth noting for this clone: The same CDR3 arises from other DNA sequences in this sample as well. The chain uses TRBV12-3 or TRBV12-4 and TRBJ1-2; D is unresolved. CDR3 length: 11 amino acids. V lost 2 bases, J lost 8 bases, and 6 bases lay in between. CDR3: CASSLYPGYTF. CDR3 bases: TGTGCCAGCAGTTTATATCCCGGCTACACCTTC.

The chain carries TRBV6-2 or TRBV6-3 and TRBJ1-6; D uncertain. V lost 5 bases to trimming and J lost 6 bases, with 17 bases between them. The CDR3 is 16 amino acids. CDR1 and CDR2 from the germline V gene are MNHEY and SVGEGT. DNA for the CDR3: TGTGCCAGCAGTCAGCCCCGCGGGGTGAGTAATTCACCCCTCCACTTT. It yields the protein CASSQPRGVSNSPLHF.

This rearrangement joins TRBV12-3 or TRBV12-4 to TRBJ1-2; no definite D call. The length of the CDR3 is 13 residues. V lost 5 bases, J lost 4 bases, and 11 bases lay in between. DNA for the CDR3: TGTGCCAGCAGTCCCGGGATGGGCTATGGCTACACCTTC. This encodes CASSPGMGYGYTF.

J is TRBJ2-1 and V is TRBV7-2, with D hard to call. The CDR3 totals 15 residues. Trimming removed 3 bases from V and 1 base from J, with 10 bases in between. The germline V gene has CDR1 SGHTA and CDR2 FQGNSA. The CDR3 region is CASSLLGVSYNEQFF. The CDR3 coding sequence is TGTGCCAGCAGCTTGCTCGGAGTATCCTACAATGAGCAGTTCTTC.

This sequence joins TRBV2 and TRBJ2-3; D call uncertain. Trimming cost V 4 bases and J 0 bases, with 11 bases left between them. The CDR3 sequence is 15 residues long. The germline V gene encodes CDR1 SNHLY and CDR2 FYNNEI. The DNA of the CDR3 is TGTGCCAGCAGTGTGGCGGCCCTTAGCACAGATACGCAGTATTTT. Translated, it gives CASSVAALSTDTQYF.

The chain joins TRBV4-2 to TRBJ1-2, with D unclear. Germline V gene data show CDR1 as LGHNA and CDR2 as YNFKEQ. Deletions cut 3 bases from V and 3 bases from J, with 20 bases between. This CDR3 is built from 17 residues. The CDR3 region is CASSQPGSSGYHYGYTF. CDR3 in DNA: TGTGCCAGCAGCCAGCCGGGATCCTCTGGTTACCACTATGGCTACACCTTC.

The genes are TRBV7-2 and TRBJ2-7, with 11 nucleotides matching TRBD1. CDR1 is SGHTA, CDR2 FQGNSA, per germline. The junction had 2 bases not matched to a gene; V was cut back by 1 base and J by 3 bases. The CDR3 is made up of 15 amino acids. The CDR3 coding sequence is TGTGCCAGCAGCTTAGAGGGACAGGGGGTCTACGAGCAGTACTTC. Encoded protein: CASSLEGQGVYEQYF. The full variable domain, with the rest looked up from reference TRBV7-2 and TRBJ2-7, is GAGVSQSPSNKVTEKGKDVELRCDPISGHTALYWYRQSLGQGLEFLIYFQGNSAPDKSGLPSDRFSAERTGGSVSTLTIQRTQQEDSAVYLCASSLEGQGVYEQYFGPGTRLTVT.

This sequence joins TRBV6-5 and TRBJ2-1; 7 bases line up with TRBD1. V lost 10 bases to trimming and J lost 9 bases; unmatched junction nucleotides: 6. Germline loops: CDR1 MNHEY, CDR2 SVGAGI. The CDR3 is made up of 11 amino acids. In DNA form, the CDR3 reads TGTGCCACGACAGGGTTAGGTGAGCAGTTCTTC. It encodes CATTGLGEQFF.

The chain joins TRBV27 to TRBJ1-1, with D tentatively TRBD1 (6 bases). The CDR3 runs to 15 residues. Deletions cut 6 bases from V and 6 bases from J, with 20 bases between. Germline CDR1 reads MNHEY; CDR2 reads SMNVEV (reference sequence). The CDR3 spells CASSQLAGGASEAFF. In nucleotides, the CDR3 is TGTGCCAGCAGCCAGCTGGCGGGGGGGGCCTCTGAAGCTTTCTTT.

This clone has only one observation. V is TRBV4-2 and J is TRBJ1-2; TRBD1 might be the D (5 bases). The germline CDR1 and CDR2 sequences are LGHNA and YNFKEQ. The V and J ends lost 0 bases and 0 bases respectively, with 14 bases between them. This CDR3 contains 17 residues. CDR3 coding DNA: TGTGCCAGCAGCCAAGATTGGGGGACTGGAGCTAACTATGGCTACACCTTC. Its protein product is CASSQDWGTGANYGYTF.

The J gene is TRBJ1-1, the V gene TRBV14; D possibly corresponds to TRBD1 (6 bases). Germline CDR1 SGHDN, CDR2 FVKESK. Trimming cost V 10 bases and J 5 bases, with 17 bases left between them. This CDR3 contains 13 residues. The CDR3 protein is CATSGQRFTEAFF. CDR3 nucleotide sequence: TGTGCCACCTCGGGACAAAGGTTTACTGAAGCTTTCTTT.

The V and J genes are TRBV19 and TRBJ2-5; maybe TRBD2 (6 bases). Trimming removed 5 bases at V and 2 bases at J, with 9 bases between. CDR3 length equals 13 residues. Germline values: CDR1 LNHDA, CDR2 SQIVND (reference sequence). CDR3 loop: CASSWGTQETQYF. In DNA form, the CDR3 reads TGTGCCAGTAGTTGGGGGACTCAAGAGACCCAGTACTTC.

The rearrangement joins TRBV7-6 to TRBJ1-1, with TRBD1 identical over 7 bases. V lost 5 bases to trimming and J lost 4 bases; unmatched junction nucleotides: 7. Germline V lookup: CDR1 SGHVS, CDR2 FNYEAQ. The CDR3 runs 14 residues. CDR3 DNA sequence: TGTGCCAGCAGCGGAACGACAGGGTCCACTGAAGCTTTCTTT. Amino acids: CASSGTTGSTEAFF.

This rearrangement joins TRBV30 to TRBJ1-4; tentative D call: TRBD1 (6 bases). This CDR3 is 13 amino acids long. Germline CDR1 and CDR2: GTSNPN and SVGIG (reference sequence). The V gene lost 3 bases and the J gene lost 7 bases, with 12 bases spanning the gap. The CDR3 coding sequence is TGTGCCTGGAGCACACAGGGAACTGAAAAACTGTTTTTT. As protein: CAWSTQGTEKLFF. Based on the CDR3 plus reference TRBV30 and TRBJ1-4, the full variable domain is SQTIHQWPATLVQPVGSPLSLECTVEGTSNPNLYWYRQAAGRGLQLLFYSVGIGQISSEVPQNLSASRPQDRQFILSSKKLLLSDSGFYLCAWSTQGTEKLFFGSGTQLSVL.

V is TRBV21-1 and J is TRBJ2-5; the table's D gene call, TRBD1, was not cross checked with the DNA. TRBV21-1 is given as a pseudogene. CDR3 length equals 14 residues. CDR3 bases: TGTGCCAGCAGCAAATGGCAGGGAAATGAGACCCAGTACTTC. It specifies CASSKWQGNETQYF.

This clone was picked up a small number of times. The V call is TRBV2, the J call TRBJ2-7, with D hard to call. V dropped 7 bases and J dropped 3 bases, with 10 bases sitting between them. Germline-derived CDR1 and CDR2 are SNHLY and FYNNEI. The CDR3 contains 12 residues. The CDR3 DNA is TGTGCCAGCACACCCACAGTCTACGAGCAGTACTTC. Its translation is CASTPTVYEQYF.

The CDR3 coding sequence is TGTGCCAGCAGCGACTACCCGGGATCCCCCACAGATACGCAGTATTTT. It is translated as CASSDYPGSPTDTQYF. The V call is TRBV7-2, the J call TRBJ2-3, with a possible D match to TRBD2 (5 bases). V was trimmed by 5 bases and J by 2 bases, leaving 17 bases between them. This CDR3 region has 16 residues. Germline V gives CDR1 SGHTA, CDR2 FQGNSA.

The CDR3, as DNA: TGCGCCAGCAGCCAATACGGACTAGCGGGATTCGAAGTTGTGACAGATACGCAGTATTTT. Its translation is CASSQYGLAGFEVVTDTQYF. The chain joins TRBV4-3 to TRBJ2-3; 12 positions agree with TRBD2. The CDR3 totals 20 residues. From germline, CDR1 is LGHNA and CDR2 YSLEER. V dropped 2 bases and J dropped 3; count of bases not matched to a gene: 15.

This sequence joins TRBV5-1 and TRBJ1-4; D remains ambiguous. Deletions cut 3 bases from V and 0 bases from J, with 6 bases between. CDR1 and CDR2 (germline): SGHRS, YFSETQ. This CDR3 has 14 residues. CDR3 protein: CASSSTATNEKLFF. The CDR3 nucleotides read TGCGCCAGCAGCTCTACTGCAACTAATGAAAAACTGTTTTTT.